The next 28 T cell receptor beta chains were all read from a single sample in a study of T cell responses to AZD1222 COVID-19 vaccine. Method: immunoSEQ multiplex PCR; TCRdb's copy keeps in-frame clones and lacks some. The sample has tens of thousands of clones; just under 90% are singletons. Here the sequenced sample was peripheral blood, taken on day 0 of MenACWY control vaccination. Receptors were obtained from an adult in good health.

The chain uses TRBV5-1 and TRBJ2-3; D ambiguous. The CDR3 totals 15 residues. V lost 0 bases, J lost 0 bases, and 8 bases lay in between. CDR1 is SGHRS, CDR2 YFSETQ, per germline. In nucleotides, the CDR3 is TGCGCCAGCAGCTTGGGCTACCCTAGCACAGATACGCAGTATTTT. It encodes CASSLGYPSTDTQYF.

This chain connects TRBV10-3 to TRBJ2-1, with D tentatively TRBD1 (7 bases). The CDR3 is 17 amino acids. Per germline, CDR1 ENHRY and CDR2 SYGVKD. The ends were cut back, 4 bases at V and 3 bases at J, with 19 bases in the middle. CDR3 DNA sequence: TGTGCCATCAGTGTAAGTGGAGGGGGACAGAACTACAATGAGCAGTTCTTC. Amino acids: CAISVSGGGQNYNEQFF.

The chain is built from TRBV2 and TRBJ2-5; D remains ambiguous. The germline V and J ends were trimmed by 8 bases and 3 bases, with 7 bases remaining between them. From germline, CDR1 is SNHLY and CDR2 FYNNEI. This CDR3 region has 11 residues. CDR3 sequence: CASSGEETQYF. CDR3 nucleotides: TGTGCCAGCTCGGGCGAAGAGACCCAGTACTTC.

V and J are TRBV25-1 and TRBJ2-7; tentative D call: TRBD2 (6 bases). V lost 1 base and J 6 bases, leaving 16 bases between the germline ends. CDR1 MGHDK and CDR2 SYGVNS come from the germline V gene. The CDR3 runs 15 residues. This chain's CDR3 is CASSESVIWGGEQYF. Written as DNA, the CDR3 is TGTGCCAGCAGTGAATCCGTCATATGGGGAGGCGAGCAGTACTTC.

The rearrangement joins TRBV9 to TRBJ2-5; a possible D gene is TRBD2 (6 bases). The CDR3 sequence is 13 residues long. In germline, CDR1 is SGDLS, CDR2 YYNGEE. V lost 6 bases and J lost 4, with 13 bases in between. The CDR3 loop reads CASTGGDAETQYF. CDR3 nucleotide sequence: TGTGCCAGCACCGGCGGGGATGCAGAGACCCAGTACTTC.

V usage is TRBV30 and J usage is TRBJ2-7; the match to TRBD2 covers 16 bases. CDR3 length: 19 residues. Germline V gene lookup returns CDR1 GTSNPN and CDR2 SVGIG (reference sequence). The V gene end was trimmed by 0 bases and the J gene end by 2 bases; junction bases not matched to a gene: 10. The CDR3 protein is CAWSVPGLAGGPIPYEQYF. The CDR3 DNA is TGTGCCTGGAGTGTTCCGGGACTAGCGGGGGGGCCGATCCCCTACGAGCAGTACTTC.

The rearrangement joins TRBV7-9 to TRBJ1-2; D is unclear. The CDR3 runs to 16 residues. Trimming pared 1 base from V and 2 bases from J, leaving 14 bases between. Germline V gives CDR1 SEHNR, CDR2 FQNEAQ (reference sequence). CDR3: CASSLVERAGNYGYTF. In nucleotides, the CDR3 is TGTGCCAGCAGCTTAGTAGAGAGGGCTGGCAACTATGGCTACACCTTC.

This clone is a singleton in its sample. The V gene is TRBV3-1 (or the pseudogene TRBV3-2), the J gene TRBJ2-1; 8 positions match TRBD1. The germline V gene has CDR1 LGHDT and CDR2 YNNKEL (reference sequence). The CDR3 has 14 amino acids. Trimming cost V 1 base and J 10 bases; bases outside gene matches: 6. The CDR3 nucleotides are TGTGCCAGCAGCCAAGTCCGAACAGGGGGAGAGCAGTTCTTC. This codes for CASSQVRTGGEQFF.

The V gene is TRBV28, the J gene TRBJ1-1; D remains unclear. There are 14 residues in the CDR3. Between the trimmed V and J ends, which lost 5 bases and 6 bases, there was a span of 16 bases. Germline values: CDR1 MDHEN, CDR2 SYDVKM. The CDR3, as DNA: TGTGCCAGCAGTCACCAGGAGGGTATCGCTGAAGCTTTCTTT. Amino acids: CASSHQEGIAEAFF.

In this sample, this clone turned up once. The genes are TRBV4-2 and TRBJ2-7; D unresolved. This CDR3 has 16 amino acids. V lost 1 base, J lost 4 bases, and 17 bases lay in between. The germline V gene has CDR1 LGHNA and CDR2 YNFKEQ. The CDR3 region has the DNA TGTGCCAGCAGCCAAGTAGGGTCGGCACAGAAGTACGAGCAGTACTTC. Protein sequence: CASSQVGSAQKYEQYF.

The V and J genes are TRBV6-5 and TRBJ1-2; D uncertain. V was cut by 0 bases and J by 8 bases, with 19 bases left in between. CDR1 MNHEY and CDR2 SVGAGI come from the germline V gene. This CDR3 is 16 amino acids long. In nucleotides, the CDR3 is TGTGCCAGCAGTTACTCGAGTCGGGGTTTTTTAGACGGCTACACCTTC. It is translated as CASSYSSRGFLDGYTF.

V is TRBV9 and J is TRBJ2-5; TRBD2 matches 15 bases. V lost 4 bases, J lost 4 bases, and 8 bases stayed unmatched. The germline V gene has CDR1 SGDLS and CDR2 YYNGEE. The CDR3 length is 17 residues. The CDR3 nucleotides read TGTGCCAGCAGCAAAGGGACTAGCGGGGGGAAAATAGAGACCCAGTACTTC. Translated: CASSKGTSGGKIETQYF.

V is TRBV6-1 and J is TRBJ2-1; the D gene is possibly TRBD1 (6 bases). Looked up from germline, CDR1 is MNHNS and CDR2 is SASEGT. The CDR3 runs 18 residues. Trimming shortened V by 4 bases and J by 0 bases, and 19 bases separated the two germline ends. CDR3 protein: CASSAVGATSSSYNEQFF. Here the CDR3 DNA reads TGTGCCAGCAGTGCCGTGGGGGCTACTTCGAGCTCCTACAATGAGCAGTTCTTC.

This chain links TRBV5-1 with TRBJ2-3, with D perhaps matching TRBD1 (5 bases). The CDR3 is 14 amino acids. The germline V and J ends were trimmed by 4 bases and 2 bases, with 11 bases remaining between them. Germline CDR1 reads SGHRS; CDR2 reads YFSETQ. CDR3 bases: TGCGCCAGCAGCCGTGACAGAGACACAGATACGCAGTATTTT. Its translation: CASSRDRDTDTQYF.

The chain combines TRBV7-2 with TRBJ2-7; TRBD2 matches 10 bases. The junction had 10 bases not matched to a gene; V was cut back by 5 bases and J by 3 bases. The CDR3 length is 16 residues. The germline V gene has CDR1 SGHTA and CDR2 FQGNSA. CDR3 protein: CASSLSGAGGLYEQYF. CDR3 nucleotide sequence: TGTGCCAGCAGCCTATCTGGAGCGGGGGGGCTCTACGAGCAGTACTTC.

V gene TRBV7-9 combines with J gene TRBJ1-5, with 9 bases matching TRBD1. The germline V gene has CDR1 SEHNR and CDR2 FQNEAQ (reference sequence). The CDR3 runs to 15 residues. With V trimmed by 4 bases and J by 5 bases, 6 bases remained unmatched. CDR3 protein: CASSSDRGSHQPQHF. CDR3 DNA: TGTGCCAGCAGCTCCGACAGGGGGTCACATCAGCCCCAGCATTTT.

This chain joins TRBV27 and TRBJ2-7; perhaps TRBD1 as D (5 bases). V lost 3 bases, J lost 1 base, and 10 bases lay in between. This CDR3 is built from 14 residues. CDR1 and CDR2 from the germline V gene are MNHEY and SMNVEV (reference sequence). The CDR3 bases are TGTGCCAGCAGTTTTCAGGGTTCGTCCTACGAGCAGTACTTC. This encodes CASSFQGSSYEQYF.

The chain couples TRBV5-4 to TRBJ1-4; D remains ambiguous. CDR3 length: 15 residues. Trimming shortened V by 0 bases and J by 0 bases, and 6 bases separated the two germline ends. Germline assignment: CDR1 SGHNT and CDR2 YYREEE (reference sequence). CDR3: CASSLGRTTNEKLFF. CDR3 sequence (DNA): TGTGCCAGCAGCTTGGGCAGGACAACTAATGAAAAACTGTTTTTT.

The CDR3 is CASSPGQGGTEAFF. CDR3 DNA sequence: TGCGCCAGCAGTCCCGGACAGGGAGGCACTGAAGCTTTCTTT. The V call is TRBV10-1, the J call TRBJ1-1; the match to TRBD1 covers 8 bases. J lost 4 bases, V lost 5 bases, and 6 bases had no gene match. The CDR3 is made up of 14 amino acids. Per the germline V gene, CDR1 is WNHNN and CDR2 is SYGVQD (reference sequence).

The chain couples TRBV10-2 to TRBJ1-5; D is unclear. CDR3 length: 13 residues. Germline V gene lookup returns CDR1 WSHSY and CDR2 SAAADI. Trimming removed 6 bases from V and 3 bases from J, with 9 bases in between. CDR3 sequence reads: CASRRRHNQPQHF. In DNA form, the CDR3 reads TGCGCCAGCAGGCGACGGCACAATCAGCCCCAGCATTTT.

The DNA of the CDR3 is TGTGCCAGCAGCTGGGGACAGGTGAACACCGGGGAGCTGTTTTTT. This sequence encodes CASSWGQVNTGELFF. The chain combines TRBV7-2 with TRBJ2-2; 8 bases agree with TRBD1. Per the germline V gene, CDR1 is SGHTA and CDR2 is FQGNSA. The length of the CDR3 is 15 residues. Unmatched junction bases numbered 2, after V lost 4 bases and J lost 1 base.

The rearrangement uses TRBV10-3 and TRBJ2-3; 9 bases line up with TRBD2. The CDR3 consists of 15 residues. Unmatched junction bases numbered 6, after V lost 6 bases and J lost 2 bases. The germline gives CDR1 ENHRY, CDR2 SYGVKD. The CDR3 DNA follows: TGTGCCATCAGCCCTAGCGGGGATAACACAGATACGCAGTATTTT. The encoded protein is CAISPSGDNTDTQYF.

This clone was seen a handful of times. CDR3 loop: CASRLDRSKNTGELFF. The CDR3 nucleotides read TGTGCCAGTAGGTTAGACAGGTCGAAGAACACCGGGGAGCTGTTTTTT. The genes are TRBV19 and TRBJ2-2; possible D gene TRBD1, 6 bases. Trimming removed 6 bases from V and 1 base from J, with 15 bases in between. The CDR3 is 16 residues long. Germline values: CDR1 LNHDA, CDR2 SQIVND (reference sequence).

This chain joins TRBV5-8 and TRBJ2-2; 9 nucleotides match TRBD2. Germline trimming cut 6 bases from V and 6 bases from J; bases unmatched to any gene: 6. The CDR3 contains 14 residues. CDR1 is SGHTS and CDR2 is YDEGEE in the germline V gene. The CDR3 nucleotides read TGTGCCAGCATGCGGGGGGGCGTCGCCGGGGAGCTGTTTTTT. Amino acid sequence: CASMRGGVAGELFF.

The gene calls are TRBV4-1 and TRBJ1-2, with D maybe TRBD1 (6 bases). Germline CDR1 MGHRA, CDR2 YSYEKL. Trimming pared 0 bases from V and 6 bases from J, leaving 17 bases between. The CDR3 spans 16 residues. The CDR3 spells CASSQDGQGKGNGYTF. The CDR3 bases are TGCGCCAGCAGCCAAGATGGTCAGGGGAAGGGGAATGGCTACACCTTC.

V is TRBV11-2 and J is TRBJ1-2; 8 bases align to TRBD1. Germline CDR1 SGHAT, CDR2 FQNNGV. Trimming cost V 1 base and J 8 bases; bases outside gene matches: 6. The length of the CDR3 is 14 residues. This CDR3 reads CASSLGRQGSGYTF. The CDR3 nucleotides are TGTGCCAGCAGCTTAGGCAGACAGGGGAGCGGCTACACCTTC.

The chain couples TRBV27 to TRBJ2-2, with 9 bases identical to TRBD2. The length of the CDR3 is 18 residues. Germline V lookup: CDR1 MNHEY, CDR2 SMNVEV (reference sequence). V gave up 3 bases and J gave up 0 bases; unmatched junction bases: 8. The CDR3 sequence: CASSFYSGGHANTGELFF. In nucleotides, the CDR3 is TGTGCCAGCAGTTTCTATAGCGGGGGCCACGCGAACACCGGGGAGCTGTTTTTT.

This chain uses TRBV10-3 with TRBJ2-7, with 8 positions matching TRBD1. Trimming cost V 5 bases and J 0 bases; bases outside gene matches: 6. Per germline, CDR1 ENHRY and CDR2 SYGVKD. This CDR3 has 15 residues. The CDR3 spells CAISFGQGSSYEQYF. As DNA, the CDR3 is TGTGCCATCAGTTTTGGACAGGGAAGCTCCTACGAGCAGTACTTC.